Presented here are 30 T cell receptor beta chains from one specimen sequenced in a study of T cell repertoires in cytomegalovirus infection. TCRdb processed the reads anew with MiXCR; each CDR3 protein has one entry. The repertoire consists of 200,000 to 300,000 distinct CDR3 sequences, with approximately 9.1% occurring once and the leading ten covering about 14%. Sequences were obtained from PBMCs. These receptors were obtained from a human donor in good health (CMV status not recorded). Some clones in this sample may be carry-over from other donors' samples.

This clonotype came up many times. The V call is TRBV15, the J call TRBJ1-5; D not resolved. Germline V gene lookup returns CDR1 LNHNV and CDR2 YYDKDF (reference sequence). There are 15 residues in the CDR3. Trimming removed 0 bases from V and 3 bases from J, with 9 bases in between. CDR3 region: CATSRDSGPNQPQHF. The CDR3 coding sequence is TGTGCCACCAGCAGAGATTCAGGTCCCAATCAGCCCCAGCATTTT.

The V call is TRBV20-1, the J call TRBJ2-7; maybe TRBD1 (6 bases). This CDR3 has 13 residues. The germline CDR1 and CDR2 sequences are DFQATT and SNEGSKA (reference sequence). Trimming left V 4 bases short and J 7 bases short, with 17 bases between. The CDR3 coding sequence is TGCAGTGCTAACTACAGGGTTTCGGGAGAGCAGTACTTC. Translated, it gives CSANYRVSGEQYF.

This clonotype has ten or more counts. The V gene is TRBV19, the J gene TRBJ2-4; possible D gene TRBD2, 6 bases. The CDR3 is 14 residues long. Trimming stripped 1 base from V and 7 bases from J, with 11 bases between. Germline V gene lookup returns CDR1 LNHDA and CDR2 SQIVND (reference sequence). CDR3 nucleotide sequence: TGTGCCAGTAGTATAGGCGGGGAATGGAACATTCAGTACTTC. Encoded protein: CASSIGGEWNIQYF.

This clonotype was picked up many times. The J gene is TRBJ2-3, the V gene TRBV5-6, with D tentatively TRBD1 (5 bases). The ends were cut back, 0 bases at V and 4 bases at J, with 6 bases in the middle. The V gene's germline CDR1 is SGHDT and CDR2 YYEEEE. CDR3 length: 13 amino acids. The chain's CDR3 is CASSLAGSDTQYF. The CDR3 bases are TGTGCCAGCAGCTTGGCAGGGTCAGATACGCAGTATTTT.

The V gene is TRBV6-5, the J gene TRBJ1-1; possible D gene TRBD1, 6 bases. This CDR3 contains 15 residues. CDR1 is MNHEY and CDR2 is SVGAGI in the germline V gene. V shed 5 bases and J shed 5 bases, with 18 bases lying between them. CDR3 protein: CASSPQWGGWTEAFF. Written as DNA, the CDR3 is TGTGCCAGCAGTCCCCAGTGGGGGGGCTGGACTGAAGCTTTCTTT.

This clonotype was counted many times. CDR3 in DNA: TGTGCCAGCAGCACCTATCCTGGGACGCCCACGGGCTATGGCTACACCTTC. It is translated as CASSTYPGTPTGYGYTF. The chain recombines TRBV6-2 or TRBV6-3 with TRBJ1-2; weak D call: TRBD1 (5 bases). Germline CDR1 MNHEY, CDR2 SVGEGT. The V gene lost 6 bases and the J gene lost 4 bases, with 24 bases spanning the gap. The CDR3 is 17 amino acids.

This clonotype was seen repeatedly, ten times or more. J is TRBJ1-2 and V is TRBV12-3 or TRBV12-4; D uncertain. The CDR3 is 12 residues long. Trimming removed 6 bases from V and 8 bases from J, with 13 bases in between. CDR3 DNA sequence: TGTGCCAGCAGACTCGTCCAGAGCGGCTACACCTTC. Translating it yields CASRLVQSGYTF.

This clonotype came up many times. The chain recombines TRBV7-2 with TRBJ1-2; 9 nucleotides line up with TRBD1. In germline, CDR1 is SGHTA, CDR2 FQGNSA. There are 15 residues in the CDR3. The trim removed 5 bases at V and 8 bases at J, leaving 12 bases unmatched. DNA for the CDR3: TGTGCCAGCAGCCCCAAAACAGGGGGCGTCCGGGGCTACACCTTC. Its translation: CASSPKTGGVRGYTF.

Many counts were recorded for this clonotype. The rearrangement uses TRBV5-4 and TRBJ2-1; 9 bases match TRBD1. CDR1 is SGHNT and CDR2 is YYREEE in the germline V gene (reference sequence). The CDR3 consists of 16 residues. Unmatched junction bases numbered 5, after V lost 0 bases and J lost 4 bases. The CDR3 sequence: CASSLEPGTGYNEQFF. The CDR3 DNA reads TGTGCCAGCAGCTTGGAGCCCGGGACAGGGTACAATGAGCAGTTCTTC.

This clonotype has ten or more counts. V gene TRBV7-8 combines with J gene TRBJ2-5; D is possibly TRBD2 (7 bases). V was cut by 6 bases and J by 2 bases, with 13 bases left in between. CDR1 SGHVS and CDR2 FQNEAQ come from the germline V gene. This CDR3 contains 14 residues. The CDR3 DNA reads as TGTGCCAGCAGAGAAGGGGGAGGGCAAGAGACCCAGTACTTC. This gives the protein CASREGGGQETQYF. Full variable domain (rest looked up from reference TRBV7-8 and TRBJ2-5): GAGVSQSPRYKVAKRGQDVALRCDPISGHVSLFWYQQALGQGPEFLTYFQNEAQLDKSGLPSDRFFAERPEGSVSTLKIQRTQQEDSAVYLCASREGGGQETQYFGPGTRLLVL.

A remark on this clonotype: A much larger clone differs from this one at a single base, so this may be a read error. This chain uses TRBV7-2 with TRBJ2-5; D is unclear. The V end was cut by 3 bases, the J end by 5 bases, with 10 bases between. CDR1 SGHTA and CDR2 FQGNSA come from the germline V gene. CDR3 length: 13 amino acids. CDR3 bases: TGTGCCAGCAGCTTGGACCTGAGGGAGACCCAGTACTTC. It translates to CASSLDLRETQYF. Full variable domain (outside the CDR3, taken from reference TRBV7-2 and TRBJ2-5): GAGVSQSPSNKVTEKGKDVELRCDPISGHTALYWYRQSLGQGLEFLIYFQGNSAPDKSGLPSDRFSAERTGGSVSTLTIQRTQQEDSAVYLCASSLDLRETQYFGPGTRLLVL.

This clonotype was seen only a few times. This chain links TRBV28 with TRBJ1-5; the D gene is possibly TRBD1 (5 bases). The CDR3 has 14 amino acids. V lost 7 bases to trimming and J lost 2 bases, with 12 bases between them. The germline V gene encodes CDR1 MDHEN and CDR2 SYDVKM. The CDR3 region is CASINMGGNQPQHF. In DNA form, the CDR3 reads TGTGCCAGCATCAACATGGGGGGCAATCAGCCCCAGCATTTT.

This clonotype showed up just a few times. The chain carries TRBV11-2 and TRBJ1-1, with TRBD1 matching over 7 bases. CDR1 is SGHAT and CDR2 is FQNNGV in the germline V gene. Trimming removed 5 bases from V and 8 bases from J; junction bases left unmatched: 11. This CDR3 has 14 residues. This chain's CDR3 is CASSISTGREEAFF. Written as DNA, the CDR3 is TGTGCCAGCAGCATTTCGACAGGGAGAGAGGAAGCTTTCTTT.

This clonotype has more than one count but fewer than ten. The V gene is TRBV28, the J gene TRBJ2-1, with 10 bases that match TRBD1. Germline values: CDR1 MDHEN, CDR2 SYDVKM. V lost 5 bases, J lost 0 bases, and 16 bases stayed unmatched. The CDR3 contains 20 residues. CDR3 in amino acids: CASSTTGTGAILSSYNEQFF. The CDR3 DNA sequence: TGTGCCAGCAGTACCACCGGGACAGGGGCGATCCTAAGCTCCTACAATGAGCAGTTCTTC.

This clonotype occurred many times. The rearrangement joins TRBV7-6 to TRBJ1-2; the match to TRBD1 covers 11 bases. Germline lookup yields CDR1 SGHVS and CDR2 FNYEAQ. There are 16 residues in the CDR3. The V gene end was trimmed by 5 bases and the J gene end by 8 bases; junction bases not matched to a gene: 13. The CDR3, as DNA: TGTGCCAGCAGCGCAGAAGGGGACAGGGGGATGAGGGGCTACACCTTC. This translates into CASSAEGDRGMRGYTF.

In the case of this clonotype: Given a much more abundant clone one base away, this may be a read error. This chain connects TRBV7-2 to TRBJ2-7; D unresolved. There are 14 residues in the CDR3. Germline V gives CDR1 SGHTA, CDR2 FQGNSA. Trimming removed 1 base at V and 5 bases at J, with 12 bases between. The CDR3 protein is CASSLEAQADEQYF. CDR3 bases: TGTGCCAGCAGCTTAGAGGCTCAGGCGGACGAGCAGTACTTC.

The chain couples TRBV7-4 to TRBJ1-2, with D possibly being TRBD1 (5 bases). V lost 7 bases, J lost 8 bases, and 14 bases lay in between. The CDR3 runs to 12 residues. The germline V gene encodes CDR1 SGHVT and CDR2 SQSDAQ. CDR3: CASTMDPGGYTF. CDR3 nucleotides: TGTGCCAGCACCATGGACCCAGGGGGCTACACCTTC.

CDR3 sequence: CASRVGEPYGYTF. CDR3 coding DNA: TGTGCCAGCAGGGTTGGGGAGCCCTATGGCTACACCTTC. J is TRBJ1-2 and V is TRBV2; D ambiguous. The CDR3 loop spans 13 amino acids. The V end was cut by 6 bases, the J end by 4 bases, with 12 bases between. Germline CDR1 SNHLY, CDR2 FYNNEI.

CDR3 DNA sequence: TGTGCCATCTCTTACCAGGGTCTCGGCTCCTACGAGCAGTACTTC. It encodes CAISYQGLGSYEQYF. The chain has TRBV28 and TRBJ2-7, with D perhaps TRBD1 (5 bases). The germline CDR1 and CDR2 sequences are MDHEN and SYDVKM. Trimming removed 10 bases at V and 0 bases at J, with 19 bases between. CDR3 length equals 15 residues.

The rearrangement joins TRBV7-2 to TRBJ2-7, with D possibly called TRBD1 or TRBD2 (7 bases each). This CDR3 comprises 15 residues. The germline V gene encodes CDR1 SGHTA and CDR2 FQGNSA. Trimming shortened V by 7 bases and J by 3 bases, and 19 bases separated the two germline ends. The CDR3 coding sequence is TGTGCCAGCACCCAGGGGGGGATCCCGGACTACGAGCAGTACTTC. It is translated as CASTQGGIPDYEQYF.

This clonotype was counted a few times. V usage is TRBV5-5 and J usage is TRBJ2-1; 8 bases match TRBD2. V dropped 4 bases and J dropped 16; count of bases not matched to a gene: 10. This CDR3 region has 12 residues. From germline, CDR1 is SGHKS and CDR2 YYEKEE (reference sequence). The CDR3 protein is CASSVGTSFFFF. The DNA for the CDR3 is TGTGCCAGCAGCGTCGGGACTAGTTTCTTTTTCTTC.

This clonotype came up many times. This chain connects TRBV6-2 or TRBV6-3 to TRBJ2-6; maybe TRBD1 (6 bases). V lost 6 bases and J lost 4, with 19 bases in between. This CDR3 is built from 17 residues. Germline V lookup: CDR1 MNHEY, CDR2 SVGEGT. The DNA of the CDR3 is TGTGCCAGCAGCCCCAGGACAGTTCCTTCGGGGGCCAACGTCCTGACTTTC. Its protein product is CASSPRTVPSGANVLTF.

There are many counts of this clonotype. The chain recombines TRBV7-2 with TRBJ1-2; D gene uncertain. Trimming took 1 base from V and 2 from J, leaving 8 bases between them. The CDR3 is made up of 14 amino acids. Germline values: CDR1 SGHTA, CDR2 FQGNSA. CDR3 amino acids: CASSLDPKNYGYTF. The CDR3 bases are TGTGCCAGCAGCTTAGATCCGAAGAACTATGGCTACACCTTC. Based on the CDR3 plus reference TRBV7-2 and TRBJ1-2, the full variable domain is GAGVSQSPSNKVTEKGKDVELRCDPISGHTALYWYRQSLGQGLEFLIYFQGNSAPDKSGLPSDRFSAERTGGSVSTLTIQRTQQEDSAVYLCASSLDPKNYGYTFGSGTRLTVV.

The genes are TRBV12-3 or TRBV12-4 and TRBJ1-5; 8 nucleotides agree with TRBD1. Germline trimming cut 8 bases from V and 7 bases from J; bases unmatched to any gene: 7. The CDR3 spans 13 residues. The CDR3 region has the DNA TGTGCCAGCGGGCAGGGGGCCGGACAGCCCCAGCATTTT. It translates to CASGQGAGQPQHF.

This clonotype was found many times. CDR3 in DNA: TGTGCCAGTAGTCCCGACAGAAGAACTGAAGCTTTCTTT. Its protein is CASSPDRRTEAFF. V gene TRBV19 combines with J gene TRBJ1-1; weak D call: TRBD1 (5 bases). The CDR3 spans 13 residues. V was pared by 5 bases and J by 5 bases, with 12 bases between. Per the germline V gene, CDR1 is LNHDA and CDR2 is SQIVND (reference sequence).

This chain links TRBV11-3 with TRBJ2-7; 7 bases align to TRBD2. CDR1 SGHNT and CDR2 YENEEA come from the germline V gene. The CDR3 has 15 residues. Trimming took 5 bases from V and 0 from J; bases not matched to a gene: 7. CDR3 region: CASSLRGGSSYEQYF. As DNA, the CDR3 is TGTGCCAGCAGCCTTAGAGGCGGGAGCTCCTACGAGCAGTACTTC.

DNA of the CDR3: TGTGCCTGGAAGGTAGGGAACACTGAAGCTTTCTTT. Protein: CAWKVGNTEAFF. J is TRBJ1-1 and V is TRBV30, with no clear D. Trimming cost V 4 bases and J 1 base, with 7 bases left between them. This CDR3 comprises 12 residues. Germline assignment: CDR1 GTSNPN and CDR2 SVGIG (reference sequence).

This clonotype was counted a few times. The chain combines TRBV20-1 with TRBJ2-5; 9 bases match TRBD2. CDR3 size: 14 residues. With 3 bases clipped from V and 2 bases from J, the junction kept 4 bases outside the gene matches. Germline assignment: CDR1 DFQATT and CDR2 SNEGSKA (reference sequence). The CDR3 DNA sequence: TGCAGTGCTAGGGCGGGAGGGAGTCAAGAGACCCAGTACTTC. Amino acids: CSARAGGSQETQYF.

This clonotype was detected many times. J is TRBJ1-1 and V is TRBV7-2; a possible D gene is TRBD1 (5 bases). The CDR3 has 16 residues. CDR1 is SGHTA and CDR2 is FQGNSA in the germline V gene. Trimming shortened V by 5 bases and J by 1 base, and 17 bases separated the two germline ends. For the CDR3, the DNA is TGTGCCAGCAGCCATCCTGCGGGGCAGTCGAACACTGAAGCTTTCTTT. Translation gives CASSHPAGQSNTEAFF.

This clonotype was seen ten or more times. The CDR3 reads CASSGDSQETQYF. CDR3 in DNA: TGTGCCAGCAGTGGGGACAGCCAAGAGACCCAGTACTTC. This sequence joins TRBV28 and TRBJ2-5, with 7 bases fitting TRBD1. The V gene's germline CDR1 is MDHEN and CDR2 SYDVKM. V shed 5 bases, J shed 1 base, and the junction held 1 base outside the gene matches. This CDR3 is 13 amino acids long.